The clone carrying this T cell receptor (beta chain) was detected only a few times. Its antigen remains unidentified. The assay was immunoSEQ multiplex PCR, and TCRdb's table has in-frame clones only and misses some. The sample shows 60,000 to 65,000 clones, roughly four fifths of them seen only once. Per the germline V gene, CDR1 is SGHNT and CDR2 is YYREEE (reference sequence). V gave up 4 bases and J gave up 3 bases, with 13 bases separating them. The CDR3 is 14 residues long. Time point: blood 2 weeks post-SBRT. Described treatment: 15 Gy SBRT to primary tumor, nephrectomy 4 weeks later. Clear cell pathology was present in this patient's renal cell carcinoma. This specimen comes from a study of radiation and T cells in renal cell carcinoma. Broader study findings: No pretreatment tumor biopsies were available for baseline clonotypes.

This receptor was obtained from a man in his fifties or sixties with renal cell carcinoma. This rearrangement joins TRBV5-4 to TRBJ2-5; tentatively, D is TRBD1 (6 bases). The sample in question was blood, obtained from a patient whose treatment included radiotherapy and nephrectomy. CDR3 nucleotide sequence: TGTGCCAGCAGCCAGGACAGTACAGAAGAGACCCAGTACTTC. It codes for CASSQDSTEETQYF. Supplemented by reference TRBV5-4 and TRBJ2-5, the full variable domain reads ETGVTQSPTHLIKTRGQQVTLRCSSQSGHNTVSWYQQALGQGPQFIFQYYREEENGRGNFPPRFSGLQFPNYSSELNVNALELDDSALYLCASSQDSTEETQYFGPGTRLLVL.